Each of the 23 T cell receptor beta chains below was sequenced from the same sample in a study of T cells in Graves' hyperthyroidism and ophthalmopathy. Amplified TCR beta CDR3 regions derived from RNA transcripts. When the TCR CDR3 underwent first-round RT-PCR, the HTBI primer set was used. From the multiplex PCR reads, TCRdb called clonotypes with MiXCR, one entry per CDR3 protein. The sample carries a few hundred thousand distinct CDR3 sequences, roughly 15% recorded once. Sequencing was done on a sample of blood. The receptors were gathered from a woman aged 55-69 years with Graves' ophthalmopathy.

The rearrangement joins TRBV6-2 or TRBV6-3 to TRBJ2-3, with 14 bases matching TRBD2. Germline CDR1 MNHEY, CDR2 SVGEGT. The CDR3 consists of 17 residues. V was pared by 6 bases and J by 4 bases, with 9 bases of the junction left unmatched. CDR3 residues: CASSMPGLAGVPDTQYF. Written as DNA, the CDR3 is TGTGCCAGCAGCATGCCGGGACTAGCGGGAGTCCCAGATACGCAGTATTTT.

This clonotype was recorded at least ten times. The chain recombines TRBV5-1 with TRBJ2-7; no clear D gene. This CDR3 contains 12 residues. V lost 4 bases, J lost 6 bases, and 11 bases lay in between. In germline, CDR1 is SGHRS, CDR2 YFSETQ. CDR3 nucleotide sequence: TGCGCCAGCAGCCCACTTTACGGCGAGCAGTACTTC. It translates to CASSPLYGEQYF.

This clonotype was seen ten or more times. The rearrangement uses TRBV28 and TRBJ1-5; TRBD1 is a possible D gene (5 bases). Deletions cut 6 bases from V and 5 bases from J, with 11 bases between. The germline CDR1 and CDR2 sequences are MDHEN and SYDVKM. This CDR3 spans 13 amino acids. CDR3 in amino acids: CASSGAGDQPQHF. In DNA form, the CDR3 reads TGTGCCAGCAGCGGGGCGGGGGATCAGCCCCAGCATTTT.

This clonotype was recorded at least ten times. The CDR3 DNA is TGTGCCAGCAGCTCAGGAGGGACTGCATACACCGGGGAGCTGTTTTTT. Translating gives CASSSGGTAYTGELFF. This sequence joins TRBV5-4 and TRBJ2-2; D is possibly TRBD2 (6 bases). Looked up from germline, CDR1 is SGHNT and CDR2 is YYREEE (reference sequence). CDR3 length equals 16 residues. The V and J ends lost 3 bases and 3 bases respectively, with 15 bases between them. Full variable domain (outside the CDR3, taken from reference TRBV5-4 and TRBJ2-2): ETGVTQSPTHLIKTRGQQVTLRCSSQSGHNTVSWYQQALGQGPQFIFQYYREEENGRGNFPPRFSGLQFPNYSSELNVNALELDDSALYLCASSSGGTAYTGELFFGEGSRLTVL.

There are many counts of this clonotype. The J gene is TRBJ2-1, the V gene TRBV5-1; 11 nucleotides agree with TRBD2. The junction had 4 bases not matched to a gene; V was cut back by 1 base and J by 7 bases. CDR3 size: 15 residues. The germline CDR1 and CDR2 sequences are SGHRS and YFSETQ. The CDR3 is CASSLLTSGANEQFF. The DNA for the CDR3 is TGCGCCAGCAGCTTGTTGACTAGCGGGGCAAATGAGCAGTTCTTC.

The chain employs TRBV6-1 and TRBJ2-1; 16 nucleotides line up with TRBD2. V trimming: 5 bases; J trimming: 1 base; junction bases outside the gene matches: 11. The CDR3 runs to 20 residues. CDR1 is MNHNS and CDR2 is SASEGT in the germline V gene. The CDR3 sequence is CASSKRGLAGGPGSYNEQFF. The CDR3 region has the DNA TGTGCCAGCAGTAAACGGGGACTAGCGGGAGGGCCGGGATCCTACAATGAGCAGTTCTTC.

This clonotype was recorded at least ten times. The chain couples TRBV11-2 to TRBJ2-2; D unresolved. V was shortened by 1 base and J by 7 bases, with 10 bases between the two germline ends. Germline CDR1 and CDR2: SGHAT and FQNNGV. This CDR3 is 14 amino acids long. CDR3 sequence: CASSLAGTFGELFF. Here the CDR3 DNA reads TGTGCCAGCAGCTTAGCAGGCACGTTCGGGGAGCTGTTTTTT.

A few counts support this clonotype. The V and J genes are TRBV7-8 and TRBJ1-2; 9 positions match TRBD1. This CDR3 has 15 amino acids. V dropped 1 base and J dropped 3; count of bases not matched to a gene: 3. Germline CDR1 SGHVS, CDR2 FQNEAQ. The CDR3 DNA reads TGTGCCAGCAGCTTAGGGACAGGGGCGGACTATGGCTACACCTTC. Protein: CASSLGTGADYGYTF.

This clonotype has a count of ten or more. CDR3 sequence (DNA): TGCAGTGCTAGTTTGGGACTAGCGGGAAGCACAGATACGCAGTATTTT. Encoded protein: CSASLGLAGSTDTQYF. The genes are TRBV20-1 and TRBJ2-3; 13 bases are shared with TRBD2. Trimming removed 3 bases from V and 0 bases from J; junction bases left unmatched: 3. The CDR3 contains 16 residues. Germline CDR1 is DFQATT and CDR2 is SNEGSKA (reference sequence).

This clonotype was observed many times. The rearrangement links TRBV27 to TRBJ2-1; D may be TRBD1 (6 bases). Germline-derived CDR1 and CDR2 are MNHEY and SMNVEV (reference sequence). V was clipped by 4 bases and J by 5 bases, with 15 bases between them. The CDR3 has 15 residues. The CDR3 DNA sequence: TGTGCCAGCAGTTGGGATTACAGGGCCGACAATGAGCAGTTCTTC. Amino acid sequence: CASSWDYRADNEQFF.

This clonotype was seen many times. The rearrangement joins TRBV28 to TRBJ2-1, with D perhaps given as TRBD1 or TRBD2 (6 bases each). The CDR3 contains 16 residues. The V gene's germline CDR1 is MDHEN and CDR2 SYDVKM. V was trimmed by 5 bases and J by 8 bases, leaving 22 bases between them. CDR3 sequence: CASSTSGATPLDEQFF. CDR3 DNA sequence: TGTGCCAGCAGTACCTCGGGGGCGACCCCCTTGGATGAGCAGTTCTTC.

The sample holds many counts of this clonotype. The gene calls are TRBV28 and TRBJ2-1, with 8 bases aligning to TRBD2. After removal of 3 bases from V and 4 bases from J, the junction contained 11 bases not matched to a gene. Germline V gene lookup returns CDR1 MDHEN and CDR2 SYDVKM. There are 17 residues in the CDR3. The CDR3 nucleotides are TGTGCCAGCAGTTTTCGGAAGCGGGAGCGTTGGTACAATGAGCAGTTCTTC. Protein sequence: CASSFRKRERWYNEQFF.

The CDR3 sequence: CASSSRVENSGYTF. CDR3 coding DNA: TGTGCCAGCAGCTCCCGAGTCGAAAATTCTGGCTACACCTTC. The chain carries TRBV7-2 and TRBJ1-2; D not certain. Looked up from germline, CDR1 is SGHTA and CDR2 is FQGNSA. There are 14 residues in the CDR3. The V gene lost 4 bases and the J gene lost 7 bases, with 16 bases spanning the gap.

This clonotype showed up just a few times. This chain joins TRBV4-1 and TRBJ2-5; weak D call: TRBD1 (6 bases). V shed 5 bases and J shed 0 bases, with 16 bases lying between them. CDR1 is MGHRA, CDR2 YSYEKL, per germline. The CDR3 runs to 16 residues. CDR3 amino acids: CASSKVTGTHQETQYF. The CDR3 DNA is TGCGCCAGCAGCAAGGTAACCGGGACACACCAAGAGACCCAGTACTTC.

This clonotype was counted ten times or more. This chain connects TRBV6-5 to TRBJ2-7; 8 positions match TRBD1. Unmatched junction bases numbered 6, after V lost 2 bases and J lost 3 bases. The CDR3 is made up of 15 amino acids. Germline V CDR1 and CDR2: MNHEY, SVGAGI. The CDR3 region is CASSYGQGVRYEQYF. DNA of the CDR3: TGTGCCAGCAGTTACGGACAGGGCGTCCGCTACGAGCAGTACTTC.

The gene calls are TRBV4-1 and TRBJ2-3; 8 nucleotides line up with TRBD2. CDR1 is MGHRA, CDR2 YSYEKL, per germline. The CDR3 totals 18 residues. V lost 0 bases to trimming and J lost 1 base; unmatched junction nucleotides: 9. The CDR3 reads CASSQDWQRETRTDTQYF. The CDR3 bases are TGCGCCAGCAGCCAAGATTGGCAGCGGGAGACGCGCACAGATACGCAGTATTTT.

This clonotype was counted only a few times. The chain is built from TRBV7-3 and TRBJ2-1; 8 bases match TRBD2. CDR1 and CDR2 from the germline V gene are SGHTA and FQGTGA. V trimming: 2 bases; J trimming: 5 bases; junction bases outside the gene matches: 8. This CDR3 is 16 amino acids long. The CDR3 bases are TGTGCCAGCAGCTTATTGGGACTAGAGGGGAACAATGAGCAGTTCTTC. Translation gives CASSLLGLEGNNEQFF.

In its sample, this clonotype was seen once. The V gene is TRBV10-1, the J gene TRBJ2-1; D perhaps matches TRBD2 (6 bases). CDR1 is WNHNN, CDR2 SYGVQD, per germline (reference sequence). The V gene lost 8 bases and the J gene lost 4 bases, with 12 bases spanning the gap. The CDR3 is 13 amino acids. The CDR3 nucleotides read TGCGCCAGCCAGGCTAGCGCATACAATGAGCAGTTCTTC. This codes for CASQASAYNEQFF.

This clonotype was counted many times. V usage is TRBV11-2 and J usage is TRBJ2-2, with a weak D call TRBD2 (6 bases). The CDR3 is made up of 15 amino acids. Per the germline V gene, CDR1 is SGHAT and CDR2 is FQNNGV. Trimming removed 1 base from V and 7 bases from J, with 13 bases in between. The CDR3 nucleotides read TGTGCCAGCAGCTTAGGACGCGGGGTTGACGGGGAGCTGTTTTTT. Protein: CASSLGRGVDGELFF.

Turning to this clonotype: This may arise from a read error, as a much more abundant clone is one base away. J is TRBJ1-1 and V is TRBV7-6, with TRBD1 as a possible D gene (6 bases). The CDR3 covers 12 residues. Germline V CDR1 and CDR2: SGHVS, FNYEAQ. CDR3 DNA sequence: TGTACCAGCAGCAAAGGGGGGACTGAAGCTTTCTTT. This codes for CTSSKGGTEAFF.

This clonotype was counted once. A single base separates this from a much larger clone, so it may be a read error. The chain links TRBV19 to TRBJ1-1, with a tentative D call TRBD1 (5 bases). CDR1 LNHDA and CDR2 SQIVND come from the germline V gene (reference sequence). The CDR3 sequence is 14 residues long. The CDR3 bases are TGTGCCAGTAGTATGCAAGGGGCGAACACTGAAGCTTCCTTT. As protein: CASSMQGANTEASF.

This clonotype was detected many times. V is TRBV20-1 and J is TRBJ2-7, with 10 nucleotides matching TRBD1. V lost 7 bases and J lost 6; bases outside the gene matches: 15. The CDR3 sequence is 15 residues long. Germline-derived CDR1 and CDR2 are DFQATT and SNEGSKA (reference sequence). CDR3 loop: CSVGELGQGRREQYF. CDR3 sequence (DNA): TGCAGTGTAGGGGAGTTGGGACAGGGGAGGCGCGAGCAGTACTTC.

V and J are TRBV5-1 and TRBJ1-3, with TRBD1 matching 10 bases. This CDR3 contains 16 residues. Trimming cost V 4 bases and J 2 bases; bases outside gene matches: 6. Germline lookup yields CDR1 SGHRS and CDR2 YFSETQ. CDR3 sequence reads: CASSLETGGAGNTIYF. CDR3 nucleotide sequence: TGCGCCAGCAGCCTAGAGACAGGGGGCGCTGGAAACACCATATATTTT.